Below, 9 T cell receptor beta chains from the same sample are listed, as sequenced in a study of T cell responses to AZD1222 COVID-19 vaccine. Generated by immunoSEQ multiplex PCR, the TCRdb table keeps only in-frame clones and is missing some. The table shows 95,000 to 100,000 clones, with roughly 90% occurring only once. Sequencing used peripheral blood, obtained 28 days after the second AZD1222 dose. These receptors were taken from an adult who received the AZD1222 COVID-19 vaccine.

The CDR3 region is CAIRSALSNQPQHF. Here the CDR3 DNA reads TGTGCCATCCGAAGCGCGCTAAGCAATCAGCCCCAGCATTTT. This chain connects TRBV10-3 to TRBJ1-5, with no clear D. Germline CDR1 and CDR2: ENHRY and SYGVKD. V lost 8 bases to trimming and J lost 1 base, with 12 bases between them. The CDR3 loop spans 14 amino acids.

The gene calls are TRBV27 and TRBJ1-5; tentatively, D is TRBD1 (5 bases). The germline V and J ends were trimmed by 3 bases and 1 base, with 7 bases remaining between them. This CDR3 contains 14 residues. Per the germline V gene, CDR1 is MNHEY and CDR2 is SMNVEV (reference sequence). CDR3 coding DNA: TGTGCCAGCAGTTTCCGGGACAGCAATCAGCCCCAGCATTTT. This encodes CASSFRDSNQPQHF.

The chain links TRBV3-1 (or the pseudogene TRBV3-2) to TRBJ2-1; D possibly corresponds to TRBD1 (5 bases). The V gene lost 4 bases and the J gene lost 8 bases, with 18 bases spanning the gap. The CDR3 extends over 15 amino acids. Germline CDR1 LGHDT, CDR2 YNNKEL (reference sequence). The CDR3 bases are TGTGCCAGCAGCCTCGGACCCTCCACCAGGGATGAGCAGTTCTTC. It encodes CASSLGPSTRDEQFF.

This clone was observed once. The chain recombines TRBV11-3 with TRBJ1-6; 11 nucleotides agree with TRBD1. The CDR3 contains 18 residues. In germline, CDR1 is SGHNT, CDR2 YENEEA. V was pared by 3 bases and J by 8 bases, with 12 bases of the junction left unmatched. This chain's CDR3 is CASSLCWDRGAADSPLHF. CDR3 sequence (DNA): TGTGCCAGCAGCTTGTGTTGGGACAGGGGGGCTGCCGATTCACCCCTCCACTTT.

Points on this clone: Other DNA sequences in this sample translate to the same CDR3. The rearrangement links TRBV24-1 to TRBJ2-3, with D unclear. CDR3 length equals 13 residues. CDR1 and CDR2 (germline): KGHDR, SFDVKD. The V end lost 4 bases, the J end lost 2 bases, and 6 bases lay between the germline ends. Here the CDR3 reads CATSDLTTDTQYF. The CDR3 DNA sequence: TGTGCCACCAGTGACCTCACCACAGATACGCAGTATTTT.

This rearrangement joins TRBV6-4 to TRBJ2-3; D is unresolved. The CDR3 has 15 amino acids. The germline CDR1 and CDR2 sequences are MRHNA and SNTAGT. The V end was cut by 4 bases, the J end by 2 bases, with 13 bases between. The CDR3 nucleotides read TGTGCCAGCAGTGCTCTAGGCGACCCCACAGATACGCAGTATTTT. It translates to CASSALGDPTDTQYF.

The chain carries TRBV28 and TRBJ2-2; TRBD1 agrees at 10 bases. V shed 3 bases and J 4 bases; nucleotides not matched to a gene: 11. The CDR3 loop spans 18 amino acids. CDR1 is MDHEN and CDR2 is SYDVKM in the germline V gene. The CDR3 loop reads CASSFTGQGLSGTGELFF. In DNA, the CDR3 is TGTGCCAGCAGTTTTACGGGACAGGGGCTAAGCGGCACCGGGGAGCTGTTTTTT.

V usage is TRBV4-2 and J usage is TRBJ2-7; 11 bases line up with TRBD2. V lost 0 bases to trimming and J lost 6 bases; unmatched junction nucleotides: 7. Germline V gene sequence: CDR1 LGHNA, CDR2 YNFKEQ. This CDR3 contains 16 residues. The CDR3 coding sequence is TGTGCCAGCAGCCAAGACCCACTAGCGGGAGATCGCGAGCAGTACTTC. Residues: CASSQDPLAGDREQYF.

This chain uses TRBV12-5 with TRBJ2-1, with D unclear. CDR3 length: 16 residues. Germline CDR1 and CDR2: LGHNT and FRNRAP. Deletions cut 4 bases from V and 0 bases from J, with 13 bases between. This CDR3 reads CASGSFSQSSYNEQFF. DNA of the CDR3: TGTGCTAGTGGTTCCTTCTCCCAAAGCTCCTACAATGAGCAGTTCTTC.